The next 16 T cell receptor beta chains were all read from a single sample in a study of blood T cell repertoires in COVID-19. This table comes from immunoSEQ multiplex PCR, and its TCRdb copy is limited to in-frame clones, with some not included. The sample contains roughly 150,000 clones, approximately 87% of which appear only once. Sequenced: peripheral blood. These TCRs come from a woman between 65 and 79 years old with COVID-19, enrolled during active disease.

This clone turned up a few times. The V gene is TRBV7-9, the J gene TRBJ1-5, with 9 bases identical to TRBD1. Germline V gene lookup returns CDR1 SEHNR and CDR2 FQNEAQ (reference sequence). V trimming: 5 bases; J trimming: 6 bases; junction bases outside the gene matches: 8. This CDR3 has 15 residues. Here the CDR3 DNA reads TGTGCCAGCAGCACAGGGGGCGAACGTAGTCAGCCCCAGCATTTT. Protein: CASSTGGERSQPQHF.

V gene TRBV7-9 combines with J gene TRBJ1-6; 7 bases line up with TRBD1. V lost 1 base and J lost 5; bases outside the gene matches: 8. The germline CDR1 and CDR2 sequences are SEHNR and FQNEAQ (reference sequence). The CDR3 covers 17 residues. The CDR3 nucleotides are TGTGCCAGCAGCTTAGGGAGGGGGCTGGAGAATAATTCACCCCTCCACTTT. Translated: CASSLGRGLENNSPLHF. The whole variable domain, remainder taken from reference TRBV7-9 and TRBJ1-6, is DTGVSQNPRHKITKRGQNVTFRCDPISEHNRLYWYRQTLGQGPEFLTYFQNEAQLEKSRLLSDRFSAERPKGSFSTLEIQRTEQGDSAMYLCASSLGRGLENNSPLHFGNGTRLTVT.

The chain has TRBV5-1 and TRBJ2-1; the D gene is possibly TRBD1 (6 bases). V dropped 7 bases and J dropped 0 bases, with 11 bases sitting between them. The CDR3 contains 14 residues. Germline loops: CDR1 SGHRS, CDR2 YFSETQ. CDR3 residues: CASSGTSSYNEQFF. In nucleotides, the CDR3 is TGCGCCAGCTCCGGGACAAGCTCCTACAATGAGCAGTTCTTC.

Here the CDR3 DNA reads TGTGCCAGCAGCTTGGGAAACAGGGGGACGAACACCGGGGAGCTGTTTTTT. This sequence encodes CASSLGNRGTNTGELFF. The chain uses TRBV5-4 and TRBJ2-2; 8 nucleotides line up with TRBD1. This CDR3 region has 17 residues. From germline, CDR1 is SGHNT and CDR2 YYREEE (reference sequence). The trim removed 0 bases at V and 0 bases at J, leaving 4 bases unmatched.

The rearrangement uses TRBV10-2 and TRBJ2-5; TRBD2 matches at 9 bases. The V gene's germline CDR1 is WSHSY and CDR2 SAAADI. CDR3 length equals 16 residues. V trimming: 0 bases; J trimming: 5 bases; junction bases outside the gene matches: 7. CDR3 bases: TGCGCCAGCAGTGAGTCGCCTAGCGGGGTCGGGGAGACCCAGTACTTC. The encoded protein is CASSESPSGVGETQYF.

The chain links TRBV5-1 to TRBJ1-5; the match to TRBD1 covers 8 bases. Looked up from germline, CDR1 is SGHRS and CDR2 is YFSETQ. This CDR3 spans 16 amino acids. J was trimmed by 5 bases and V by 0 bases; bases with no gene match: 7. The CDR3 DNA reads TGCGCCAGCAGCTTGGGGGGCCCGACAGGGGATCAGCCCCAGCATTTT. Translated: CASSLGGPTGDQPQHF. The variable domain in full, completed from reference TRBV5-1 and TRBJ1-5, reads KAGVTQTPRYLIKTRGQQVTLSCSPISGHRSVSWYQQTPGQGLQFLFEYFSETQRNKGNFPGRFSGRQFSNSRSEMNVSTLELGDSALYLCASSLGGPTGDQPQHFGDGTRLSIL.

This chain's CDR3 is CASRKDRGVNSPLHF. For the CDR3, the DNA is TGTGCCAGCAGAAAGGACAGGGGCGTTAATTCACCCCTCCACTTT. This sequence joins TRBV28 and TRBJ1-6, with 9 bases matching TRBD1. Per the germline V gene, CDR1 is MDHEN and CDR2 is SYDVKM. The junction had 6 bases not matched to a gene; V was cut back by 6 bases and J by 6 bases. The CDR3 runs 15 residues.

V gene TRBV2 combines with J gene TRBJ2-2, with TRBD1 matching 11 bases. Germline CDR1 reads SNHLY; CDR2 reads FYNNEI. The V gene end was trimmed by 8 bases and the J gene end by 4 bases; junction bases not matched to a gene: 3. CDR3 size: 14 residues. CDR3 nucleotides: TGTGCCAGCCATGGGACAGGGGGCACCGGGGAGCTGTTTTTT. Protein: CASHGTGGTGELFF.

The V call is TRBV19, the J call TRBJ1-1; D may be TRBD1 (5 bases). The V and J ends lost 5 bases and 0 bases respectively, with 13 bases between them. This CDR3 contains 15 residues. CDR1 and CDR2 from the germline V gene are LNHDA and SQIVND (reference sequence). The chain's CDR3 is CASSPRGDLNTEAFF. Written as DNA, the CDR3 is TGTGCCAGTAGTCCCCGGGGGGACTTGAACACTGAAGCTTTCTTT.

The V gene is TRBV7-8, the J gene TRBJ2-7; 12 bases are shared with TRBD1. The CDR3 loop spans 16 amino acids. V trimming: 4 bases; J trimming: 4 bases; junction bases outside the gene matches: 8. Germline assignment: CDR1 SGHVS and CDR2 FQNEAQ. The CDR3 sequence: CASSSPRDRGRYEQYF. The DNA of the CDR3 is TGTGCCAGCAGCTCCCCCCGGGACAGGGGGCGATACGAGCAGTACTTC.

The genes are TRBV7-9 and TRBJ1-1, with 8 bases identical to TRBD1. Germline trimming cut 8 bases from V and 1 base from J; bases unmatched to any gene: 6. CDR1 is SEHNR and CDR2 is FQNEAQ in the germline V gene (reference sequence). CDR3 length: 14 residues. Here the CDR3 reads CASEYQGANTEAFF. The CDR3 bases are TGTGCCAGCGAATACCAGGGGGCGAACACTGAAGCTTTCTTT.

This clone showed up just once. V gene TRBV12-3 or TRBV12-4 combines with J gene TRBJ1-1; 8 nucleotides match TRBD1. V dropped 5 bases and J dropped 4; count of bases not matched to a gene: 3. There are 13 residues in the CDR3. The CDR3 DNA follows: TGTGCCAGCAGTCCTGACAGGGGCACTGAAGCTTTCTTT. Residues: CASSPDRGTEAFF.

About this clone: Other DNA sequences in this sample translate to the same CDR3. This CDR3 reads CASSPRDSYMNTEAFF. As DNA, the CDR3 is TGCGCCAGCAGCCCACGGGACAGCTACATGAACACTGAAGCTTTCTTT. The chain recombines TRBV5-1 with TRBJ1-1; 7 bases are a match to TRBD1. Trimming removed 4 bases from V and 0 bases from J; junction bases left unmatched: 9. This CDR3 contains 16 residues. Germline values: CDR1 SGHRS, CDR2 YFSETQ.

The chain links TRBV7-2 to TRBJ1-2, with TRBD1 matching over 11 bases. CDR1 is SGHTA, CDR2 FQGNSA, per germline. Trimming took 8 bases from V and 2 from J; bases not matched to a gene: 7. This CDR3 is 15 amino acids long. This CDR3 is CASRRGTGGNYGYTF. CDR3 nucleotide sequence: TGTGCCAGCCGCAGAGGGACAGGGGGGAACTATGGCTACACCTTC.

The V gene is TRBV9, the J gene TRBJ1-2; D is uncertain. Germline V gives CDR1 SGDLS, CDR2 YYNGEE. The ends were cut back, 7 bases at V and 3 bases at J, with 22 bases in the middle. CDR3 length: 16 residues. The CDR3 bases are TGTGCCAGCCACAGCGGGGAGACATCATACTACTATGGCTACACCTTC. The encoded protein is CASHSGETSYYYGYTF.

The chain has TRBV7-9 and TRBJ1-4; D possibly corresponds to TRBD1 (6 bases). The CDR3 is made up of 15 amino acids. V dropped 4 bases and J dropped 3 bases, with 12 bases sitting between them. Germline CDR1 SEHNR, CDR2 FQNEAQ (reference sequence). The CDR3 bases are TGTGCCAGCAGCTCTCAACAGGGCCCTAATGAAAAACTGTTTTTT. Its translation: CASSSQQGPNEKLFF.